This T cell receptor (beta chain) was documented in a study of shared clonotypes between healthy human individuals. Overall study results and limits: Rarefaction exposed incomplete sorted-subset sequencing despite large depth. Memory subsets generally showed smaller estimated richness than naive subsets did.

Concerning this clone: What it binds is unknown.

Naive CD8 cells lacked CD45RO, underwent positive selection for CCR7 and left out terminally differentiated effector memory CD45RA+ cells. Each sample came from a Caucasian adult donor living in Nashville, Tennessee. Profiled with immunoSEQ multiplex PCR; TCRdb holds only in-frame clones, not every one. Of nearly 2 million clones in the sample, approximately 95% are singletons; the top ten hold 1.2%. The sample comprised naive CD8+ T cells sorted from blood. The TCR comes from a man between 18 and 35 years old in good health.

DNA for the CDR3: TGTGCCAGCAGCTTGGGCCAAGTTGGAACAGATACGCAGTATTTT. Translated: CASSLGQVGTDTQYF. This sequence joins TRBV7-3 and TRBJ2-3; D gene unclear. This CDR3 is 15 amino acids long. Per germline, CDR1 SGHTA and CDR2 FQGTGA. V was clipped by 3 bases and J by 3 bases, with 13 bases between them.